The next 5 T cell receptor beta chains were all read from a single sample in a study of blood T cell repertoires in COVID-19. Only in-frame clones appear in the TCRdb table, and some are missing; sequencing was by immunoSEQ multiplex PCR. Of fewer than 350,000 clones in the sample, more than 75% were seen once. What was sequenced was PBMCs or T cells enriched from blood (not recorded which). Every receptor here comes from a woman in her 40s with acute COVID-19.

V usage is TRBV19 and J usage is TRBJ2-7; TRBD1 is a possible D gene (5 bases). V shed 5 bases and J shed 1 base, with 15 bases lying between them. The CDR3 length is 15 residues. Germline CDR1 is LNHDA and CDR2 is SQIVND (reference sequence). The CDR3 here is CASSSQTAWSYEQYF. The CDR3 region has the DNA TGTGCCAGTAGTTCCCAGACAGCTTGGTCCTACGAGCAGTACTTC.

In regard to this clone: Sequence at one end of the junction differs from germline and may be a read error. The chain employs TRBV28 and TRBJ1-2; 7 bases align to TRBD1. CDR1 is MDHEN and CDR2 is SYDVKM in the germline V gene. This CDR3 is 12 amino acids long. The CDR3 loop reads CASSLLGRDSVF. The CDR3 DNA reads as TGTGCCAGCAGTCTCCTTGGCCGGGACAGCGTCTTC.

The chain combines TRBV19 with TRBJ1-5; TRBD1 is a possible D gene (5 bases). V gave up 3 bases and J gave up 4 bases, with 13 bases separating them. Germline V gives CDR1 LNHDA, CDR2 SQIVND (reference sequence). The CDR3 is 15 amino acids. The CDR3 loop reads CASSILTDRNQPQHF. Here the CDR3 DNA reads TGTGCCAGTAGTATCCTAACAGACAGAAATCAGCCCCAGCATTTT.

Only one count was recorded for this clone. The rearrangement joins TRBV2 to TRBJ2-7; 8 bases are shared with TRBD1. Germline values: CDR1 SNHLY, CDR2 FYNNEI. The V and J ends lost 6 bases and 1 base, in that order; junction bases with no gene match: 5. The CDR3 has 14 amino acids. Here the CDR3 DNA reads TGTGCCAGCAGGGACAGGGCGTTTTCCTACGAGCAGTACTTC. Amino acid sequence: CASRDRAFSYEQYF.

The chain joins TRBV5-1 to TRBJ1-1, with 7 bases that match TRBD1. The CDR3 runs to 15 residues. Germline CDR1 and CDR2: SGHRS and YFSETQ. J gave up 3 bases and V 1 base, and 6 bases lay outside the gene matches. For the CDR3, the DNA is TGCGCCAGCAGCTTGCTCGCCAGGGGGGACACTGAAGCTTTCTTT. It translates to CASSLLARGDTEAFF.